Below, 24 T cell receptor beta chains from the same sample are listed, as sequenced in a study of blood T cell repertoires in COVID-19. Profiling relied on immunoSEQ multiplex PCR, and the TCRdb table lists in-frame clones only, not all of them. The sample has about 140,000 clones, over 70% seen once. Sample: PBMCs or T cells enriched from blood (not recorded which). The receptors derive from a man between 65 and 85 years old who had been exposed to COVID-19.

This chain uses TRBV5-1 with TRBJ2-1, with 14 bases fitting TRBD2. In germline, CDR1 is SGHRS, CDR2 YFSETQ. V lost 4 bases, J lost 13 bases, and 10 bases stayed unmatched. CDR3 length: 15 amino acids. For the CDR3, the DNA is TGCGCCAGCAGCCCCACGGGACTAGCGGGAGTTGACCAGTTCTTC. Residues: CASSPTGLAGVDQFF.

The V call is TRBV5-6, the J call TRBJ2-2, with 8 bases lining up with TRBD1. The CDR3 runs 14 residues. The ends lost 4 bases at V and 7 bases at J; junction bases unmatched: 6. Germline V CDR1 and CDR2: SGHDT, YYEEEE. For the CDR3, the DNA is TGTGCCAGCAGCGCGGCAGGGGGCTTCGGGGAGCTGTTTTTT. Translating it yields CASSAAGGFGELFF.

The chain employs TRBV9 and TRBJ1-1, with TRBD1 matching over 8 bases. Germline V gives CDR1 SGDLS, CDR2 YYNGEE. The CDR3 totals 13 residues. With 2 bases clipped from V and 4 bases from J, the junction kept 1 base outside the gene matches. CDR3 nucleotides: TGTGCCAGCAGCGTCACAGGGGGCACTGAAGCTTTCTTT. Translating gives CASSVTGGTEAFF.

The chain recombines TRBV11-2 with TRBJ1-2; D remains unclear. The CDR3 extends over 14 amino acids. Trimming took 3 bases from V and 0 from J, leaving 8 bases between them. In germline, CDR1 is SGHAT, CDR2 FQNNGV. The CDR3, as DNA: TGTGCCAGCAGCTTTCGGGGATCTAACTATGGCTACACCTTC. Encoded protein: CASSFRGSNYGYTF.

V and J are TRBV5-1 and TRBJ2-7, with a possible D match to TRBD2 (5 bases). V lost 4 bases and J lost 3, with 8 bases in between. The CDR3 sequence is 12 residues long. Germline lookup yields CDR1 SGHRS and CDR2 YFSETQ. CDR3 nucleotides: TGCGCCAGCAGCCCGGACTTCTACGAGCAGTACTTC. Its translation: CASSPDFYEQYF.

The V and J genes are TRBV5-1 and TRBJ2-7; D is perhaps TRBD1 (5 bases). Trimming pared 4 bases from V and 0 bases from J, leaving 8 bases between. This CDR3 region has 13 residues. CDR1 is SGHRS and CDR2 is YFSETQ in the germline V gene. The CDR3 spells CASSMDISYEQYF. The DNA of the CDR3 is TGCGCCAGCAGCATGGACATCTCCTACGAGCAGTACTTC. The full variable domain, with the rest looked up from reference TRBV5-1 and TRBJ2-7, is KAGVTQTPRYLIKTRGQQVTLSCSPISGHRSVSWYQQTPGQGLQFLFEYFSETQRNKGNFPGRFSGRQFSNSRSEMNVSTLELGDSALYLCASSMDISYEQYFGPGTRLTVT.

This chain connects TRBV11-3 to TRBJ2-3; D may be TRBD2 (6 bases). The length of the CDR3 is 14 residues. Trimming took off 5 bases at V and 4 bases at J, with 13 bases between the two ends. In germline, CDR1 is SGHNT, CDR2 YENEEA. CDR3 sequence (DNA): TGTGCCAGCAGCAATAGGGGAGGCTCAGATACGCAGTATTTT. Protein: CASSNRGGSDTQYF.

Only one count was recorded for this clone. The gene calls are TRBV30 and TRBJ2-1; possible D gene TRBD1, 5 bases. V gave up 5 bases and J gave up 4 bases, with 12 bases separating them. This CDR3 has 13 residues. The germline CDR1 and CDR2 sequences are GTSNPN and SVGIG (reference sequence). The DNA of the CDR3 is TGTGCCTGGGACGTAGGGGCTTACAATGAGCAGTTCTTC. Protein sequence: CAWDVGAYNEQFF. The entire variable domain, with the rest obtained from reference TRBV30 and TRBJ2-1, is as follows: SQTIHQWPATLVQPVGSPLSLECTVEGTSNPNLYWYRQAAGRGLQLLFYSVGIGQISSEVPQNLSASRPQDRQFILSSKKLLLSDSGFYLCAWDVGAYNEQFFGPGTRLTVL.

This clone was counted only a few times. This chain joins TRBV19 and TRBJ2-5; TRBD1 agrees at 8 bases. V was pared by 5 bases and J by 4 bases, with 9 bases of the junction left unmatched. Per germline, CDR1 LNHDA and CDR2 SQIVND (reference sequence). The CDR3 contains 15 residues. CDR3 nucleotide sequence: TGTGCCAGTAGTCCAGGGGGCGCAGGTTCAGAGACCCAGTACTTC. Translated, it gives CASSPGGAGSETQYF.

In this sample, this clone turned up once. V gene TRBV19 combines with J gene TRBJ2-6; D remains unclear. This CDR3 contains 16 residues. The germline V and J ends were trimmed by 2 bases and 4 bases, with 12 bases remaining between them. Germline lookup yields CDR1 LNHDA and CDR2 SQIVND (reference sequence). Here the CDR3 reads CASSISTARGANVLTF. The CDR3 DNA is TGTGCCAGTAGTATAAGTACGGCGAGGGGGGCCAACGTCCTGACTTTC.

The CDR3 coding sequence is TGTGCCAGCAGGGAGGGAATGGTGGGGGAAGCTTTCTTT. It specifies CASREGMVGEAFF. V and J are TRBV6-5 and TRBJ1-1; D is undetermined. V lost 6 bases and J 8 bases, leaving 16 bases between the germline ends. CDR1 and CDR2 (germline): MNHEY, SVGAGI. There are 13 residues in the CDR3.

The chain has TRBV6-4 and TRBJ1-1; TRBD1 might be the D (6 bases). Germline V gene sequence: CDR1 MRHNA, CDR2 SNTAGT. Trimming pared 8 bases from V and 3 bases from J, leaving 13 bases between. This CDR3 comprises 13 residues. CDR3 region: CASRAGADTEAFF. The CDR3 DNA reads TGTGCCAGCCGGGCAGGGGCGGACACTGAAGCTTTCTTT.

The genes are TRBV7-2 and TRBJ2-5, with a tentative D call TRBD2 (5 bases). Trimming took off 1 base at V and 1 base at J, with 7 bases between the two ends. In germline, CDR1 is SGHTA, CDR2 FQGNSA. This CDR3 region has 14 residues. The CDR3 region has the DNA TGTGCCAGCAGCTTAGGAGGGCCCCAAGAGACCCAGTACTTC. Its protein is CASSLGGPQETQYF.

This chain uses TRBV5-4 with TRBJ2-3; a possible D gene is TRBD1 (6 bases). The V gene's germline CDR1 is SGHNT and CDR2 YYREEE (reference sequence). The CDR3 runs to 15 residues. V shed 4 bases and J shed 2 bases, with 14 bases lying between them. Here the CDR3 reads CASSLDRSHTDTQYF. The CDR3 nucleotides are TGTGCCAGCAGCCTCGACAGGAGTCACACAGATACGCAGTATTTT.

This sequence joins TRBV18 and TRBJ1-4; 7 bases are a match to TRBD1. There are 15 residues in the CDR3. Germline trimming cut 3 bases from V and 1 base from J; bases unmatched to any gene: 2. Germline values: CDR1 KGHSH, CDR2 LQKENI. The DNA for the CDR3 is TGTGCCAGCTCACCCCAGGGGGGAACTAATGAAAAACTGTTTTTT. It yields the protein CASSPQGGTNEKLFF. Complete variable domain (other parts from reference TRBV18 and TRBJ1-4): NAGVMQNPRHLVRRRGQEARLRCSPMKGHSHVYWYRQLPEEGLKFMVYLQKENIIDESGMPKERFSAEFPKEGPSILRIQQVVRGDSAAYFCASSPQGGTNEKLFFGSGTQLSVL.

This clone was detected only a few times. The chain uses TRBV2 and TRBJ2-7; 10 bases are a match to TRBD2. Germline CDR1 reads SNHLY; CDR2 reads FYNNEI. This CDR3 is built from 16 residues. V lost 6 bases, J lost 3 bases, and 11 bases stayed unmatched. The CDR3 nucleotides read TGTGCCAGCAGAAAAGCTGGGGCTAGCGGGAGCTACGAGCAGTACTTC. It is translated as CASRKAGASGSYEQYF.

The V call is TRBV3-1 (or the pseudogene TRBV3-2), the J call TRBJ2-1, with D unresolved. Germline V gene lookup returns CDR1 LGHDT and CDR2 YNNKEL (reference sequence). There are 12 residues in the CDR3. V was clipped by 10 bases and J by 5 bases, with 12 bases between them. This chain's CDR3 is CATLAPNNEQFF. The CDR3 bases are TGTGCCACCCTCGCCCCTAACAATGAGCAGTTCTTC.

V usage is TRBV19 and J usage is TRBJ1-1; 7 bases align to TRBD1. This CDR3 comprises 14 residues. CDR1 and CDR2 (germline): LNHDA, SQIVND (reference sequence). The trim removed 5 bases at V and 4 bases at J, leaving 7 bases unmatched. The CDR3 region is CASSSQGRFTEAFF. DNA for the CDR3: TGTGCCAGTAGTTCACAGGGGAGATTCACTGAAGCTTTCTTT.

This clone was observed a handful of times. The chain recombines TRBV29-1 with TRBJ1-1; a possible D gene is TRBD1 (6 bases). Trimming removed 6 bases at V and 3 bases at J, with 17 bases between. CDR1 is SQVTM and CDR2 is ANQGSEA in the germline V gene. The CDR3 length is 14 residues. The CDR3 bases are TGCAGCGTCGATGGGGGCTCCCTCTACACTGAAGCTTTCTTT. It specifies CSVDGGSLYTEAFF.

The V call is TRBV9, the J call TRBJ2-3, with D possibly TRBD1 on 5 matching bases. The length of the CDR3 is 14 residues. Trimming removed 0 bases from V and 6 bases from J, with 11 bases in between. The germline gives CDR1 SGDLS, CDR2 YYNGEE. This CDR3 is CASSVEGRVDTQYF. CDR3 coding DNA: TGTGCCAGCAGCGTAGAGGGCAGGGTTGATACGCAGTATTTT.

The V and J genes are TRBV7-9 and TRBJ2-7; D might be TRBD2 (5 bases). In germline, CDR1 is SEHNR, CDR2 FQNEAQ (reference sequence). The CDR3 has 14 residues. Trimming left V 3 bases short and J 0 bases short, with 9 bases between. CDR3 residues: CASSLRGNSYEQYF. The DNA for the CDR3 is TGTGCCAGCAGCTTGAGAGGGAACTCCTACGAGCAGTACTTC.

The rearrangement links TRBV18 to TRBJ1-2, with 10 positions matching TRBD1. The length of the CDR3 is 14 residues. J was trimmed by 6 bases and V by 4 bases; bases with no gene match: 5. Germline assignment: CDR1 KGHSH and CDR2 LQKENI. The CDR3 reads CASSQGQGLDGYTF. Here the CDR3 DNA reads TGTGCCAGCTCACAGGGACAGGGGTTAGATGGCTACACCTTC.

This rearrangement joins TRBV7-8 to TRBJ2-2; D unresolved. The CDR3 contains 15 residues. Germline CDR1 reads SGHVS; CDR2 reads FQNEAQ. Trimming shortened V by 2 bases and J by 6 bases, and 13 bases separated the two germline ends. The CDR3 protein is CASSLSVSTAGELFF. The CDR3 region has the DNA TGTGCCAGCAGCTTATCGGTCTCTACGGCCGGGGAGCTGTTTTTT.

This clone was seen more than once but under ten times. The V and J genes are TRBV3-1 (or the pseudogene TRBV3-2) and TRBJ2-2; the D gene is possibly TRBD1 (5 bases). Germline V gene sequence: CDR1 LGHDT, CDR2 YNNKEL (reference sequence). V lost 6 bases and J lost 0, with 11 bases in between. This CDR3 spans 15 amino acids. The CDR3 is CASRLQATNTGELFF. Here the CDR3 DNA reads TGTGCCAGCAGGCTACAGGCGACGAACACCGGGGAGCTGTTTTTT.